These 2 T cell receptor beta chains originate from one sample sequenced in a study of T-cell memory formation after mild COVID-19. One entry per CDR3 protein results from TCRdb running MiXCR on the 5' RACE reads. The data show about 560,000 distinct CDR3 sequences, with about 20% seen just once and around 9.2% held by the top ten. Specimen: PBMCs or a T cell subset sorted from them (not recorded which). The origin of the receptors is an adult woman who had mild COVID-19 (a few samples of this study predate the infection). Cell type and time point are not known.

This chain connects TRBV27 to TRBJ2-2; 9 nucleotides agree with TRBD1. The length of the CDR3 is 15 residues. V shed 6 bases and J 4 bases; nucleotides not matched to a gene: 6. Germline V gives CDR1 MNHEY, CDR2 SMNVEV (reference sequence). The CDR3 bases are TGTGCCAGCAGGGTGGGACAGGGACTCACCGGGGAGCTGTTTTTT. It codes for CASRVGQGLTGELFF.

This clonotype was observed a handful of times. This sequence joins TRBV10-3 and TRBJ2-2; the match to TRBD1 covers 8 bases. There are 17 residues in the CDR3. Germline loops: CDR1 ENHRY, CDR2 SYGVKD. With V trimmed by 5 bases and J by 6 bases, 14 bases remained unmatched. CDR3: CAISPRTGDRRAGELFF. CDR3 nucleotides: TGTGCCATCAGTCCAAGAACCGGGGACAGGAGGGCCGGGGAGCTGTTTTTT.